This TCR beta chain was documented in a study of blood T cells in healthy people across ages. Ranging in age from about 6 to 90, the donors were healthy Caucasian individuals from Russia. PCR was performed a second time for about 7 to 11 cycles using a sample-barcoded 5' primer and a J-beta primer mix. From the 5' RACE reads, TCRdb called clonotypes with MiXCR, one entry per CDR3 protein. The sample gives fewer than 1,000,000 distinct CDR3 sequences, about 42% of which show up once; under 20% is in the top ten. With respect to this clonotype: Its antigen is not identified. The junction shows a germline mismatch at one end, possibly a read error.

This CDR3 is built from 13 residues. Study-wide findings and caveats: Strongly correlated with naive T cell percentage was TCR beta diversity.

The sequencing sample was made of blood. The chain has TRBV12-3 or TRBV12-4 and TRBJ2-7, with D tentatively TRBD1 or TRBD2 (5 bases each). The sequence was collected from a man aged 60-69 years in good health. The CDR3 is CASGPGTSFEQYF. The CDR3 coding sequence is TGTGCCAGCGGCCCCGGGACCTCCTTCGAGCAGTACTTC.